The source of this TCR beta chain is a study of blood T cell repertoires in COVID-19. Sequencing used immunoSEQ multiplex PCR; TCRdb keeps in-frame clones, though not all of them. The sample contains some 170,000 clones, 65% to 90% of which appear only once. Individuals aged 18 to 89 years were recruited from approximately 22 US areas. Trimming took off 5 bases at V and 6 bases at J, with 10 bases between the two ends. From germline, CDR1 is SGHVS and CDR2 FQNEAQ. The CDR3 is made up of 13 amino acids. The chain is built from TRBV7-8 and TRBJ2-2, with D possibly matching TRBD2 (6 bases). This clonotype was obtained from a man aged 45-65 years who had recovered from COVID-19. Input material: PBMCs or T cells enriched from blood (not recorded which). In DNA, the CDR3 is TGTGCCAGCAGCCCAGGAGGGCCCGGGGAGCTGTTTTTT. Its protein product is CASSPGGPGELFF.